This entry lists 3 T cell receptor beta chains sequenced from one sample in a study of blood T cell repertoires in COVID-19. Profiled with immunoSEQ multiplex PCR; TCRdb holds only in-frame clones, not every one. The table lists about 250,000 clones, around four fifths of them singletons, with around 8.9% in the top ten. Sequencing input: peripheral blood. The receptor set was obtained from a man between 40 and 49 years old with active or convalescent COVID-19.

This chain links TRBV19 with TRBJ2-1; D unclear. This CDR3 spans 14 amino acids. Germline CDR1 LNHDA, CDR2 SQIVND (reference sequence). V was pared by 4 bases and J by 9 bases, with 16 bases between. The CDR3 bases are TGTGCCAGTAGTACTAGTTCCTCCGTTGGTGAGCAGTTCTTC. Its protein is CASSTSSSVGEQFF.

DNA for the CDR3: TGCGCCAGCAAGCCTGCCCCAGGGGGCTATGGCTACACCTTC. Translation: CASKPAPGGYGYTF. The chain has TRBV5-1 and TRBJ1-2; 7 bases line up with TRBD1. V trimming: 6 bases; J trimming: 4 bases; junction bases outside the gene matches: 9. This CDR3 is built from 14 residues. Germline CDR1 is SGHRS and CDR2 is YFSETQ.

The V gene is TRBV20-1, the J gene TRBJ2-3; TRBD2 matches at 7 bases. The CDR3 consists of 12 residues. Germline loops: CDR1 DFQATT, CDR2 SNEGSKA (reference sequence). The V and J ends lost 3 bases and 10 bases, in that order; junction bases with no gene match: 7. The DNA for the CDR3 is TGCAGTGCTAGTCATACTAGCGCGGCGCAGTATTTT. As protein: CSASHTSAAQYF.